This TCR beta chain is drawn from a study of blood T cell repertoires in COVID-19. Trimming removed 4 bases from V and 5 bases from J, with 12 bases in between. This CDR3 is built from 13 residues. Germline CDR1 and CDR2: GTSNPN and SVGIG (reference sequence). Produced via immunoSEQ multiplex PCR; TCRdb's table is partial and in-frame only. The sample lists around 120,000 clones, approximately 87% seen once, with 7.5% to 9% in the top ten. V and J are TRBV30 and TRBJ1-5; D is undetermined. Specimen: peripheral blood. The clonotype comes from a man aged 70 or older who had recovered from COVID-19. The chain's CDR3 is CAWNFRGDQPQHF. CDR3 sequence (DNA): TGTGCCTGGAATTTTAGAGGAGATCAGCCCCAGCATTTT.